This TCR beta chain was found in a study of blood T cell repertoires in COVID-19. Overall study context: The United States, Italy and Spain provided the acute and convalescent COVID-19 samples.

As handled by the study authors: For nucleated cells, counts were estimated from reference gene primer amplification. Sequencing used immunoSEQ multiplex PCR; TCRdb keeps in-frame clones, though not all of them. Clone size and V and J calls were adopted from that table, with D and trimming inferred from the DNA. The data hold about 130,000 clones, with about 80% observed a single time. The sequenced material came from peripheral blood. The TCR originated in a man between 35 and 55 years old with active or convalescent COVID-19.

CDR3 sequence: CASSVGLAGIESELFF. The CDR3 coding sequence is TGTGCCAGCAGCGTAGGTCTAGCGGGGATTGAATCGGAGCTGTTTTTT. This chain uses TRBV9 with TRBJ2-2; 9 bases line up with TRBD2. Trimming at V came to 0 bases and at J to 10 bases, leaving 10 bases not matched to a gene. Germline CDR1 and CDR2: SGDLS and YYNGEE. This CDR3 has 16 residues.